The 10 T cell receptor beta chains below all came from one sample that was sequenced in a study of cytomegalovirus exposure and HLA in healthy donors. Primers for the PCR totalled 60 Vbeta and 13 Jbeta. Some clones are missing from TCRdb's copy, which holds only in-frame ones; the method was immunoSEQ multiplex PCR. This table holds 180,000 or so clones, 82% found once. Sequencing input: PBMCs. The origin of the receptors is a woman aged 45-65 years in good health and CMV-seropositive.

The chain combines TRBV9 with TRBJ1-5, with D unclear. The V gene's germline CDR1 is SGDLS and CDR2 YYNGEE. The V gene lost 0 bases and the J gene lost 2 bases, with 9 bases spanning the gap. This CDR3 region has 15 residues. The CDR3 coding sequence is TGTGCCAGCAGCGTAGATGGCCAAGGCAATCAGCCCCAGCATTTT. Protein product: CASSVDGQGNQPQHF. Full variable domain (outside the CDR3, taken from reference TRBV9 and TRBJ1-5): DSGVTQTPKHLITATGQRVTLRCSPRSGDLSVYWYQQSLDQGLQFLIQYYNGEERAKGNILERFSAQQFPDLHSELNLSSLELGDSALYFCASSVDGQGNQPQHFGDGTRLSIL.

The DNA of the CDR3 is TGTGCCAGCTCACCACAGCCGGGACAGGGGACCGAAAAACTGTTTTTT. The encoded protein is CASSPQPGQGTEKLFF. The gene calls are TRBV18 and TRBJ1-4; 10 bases map to TRBD1. After removal of 1 base from V and 8 bases from J, the junction contained 7 bases not matched to a gene. Germline V gene sequence: CDR1 KGHSH, CDR2 LQKENI. This CDR3 spans 16 amino acids.

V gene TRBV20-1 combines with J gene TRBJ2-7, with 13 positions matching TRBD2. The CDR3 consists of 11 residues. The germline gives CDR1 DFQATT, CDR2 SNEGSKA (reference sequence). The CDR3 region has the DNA TGCGCCGGGACTAGCGGGATCGAGCAGTACTTC. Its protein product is CAGTSGIEQYF.

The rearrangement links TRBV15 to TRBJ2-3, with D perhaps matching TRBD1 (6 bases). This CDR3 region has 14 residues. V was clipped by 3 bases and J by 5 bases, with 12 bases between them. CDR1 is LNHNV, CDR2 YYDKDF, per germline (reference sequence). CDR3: CATSRWQGQDTQYF. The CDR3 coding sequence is TGTGCCACCAGCAGGTGGCAGGGGCAAGATACGCAGTATTTT. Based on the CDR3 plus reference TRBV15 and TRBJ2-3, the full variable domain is DAMVIQNPRYQVTQFGKPVTLSCSQTLNHNVMYWYQQKSSQAPKLLFHYYDKDFNNEADTPDNFQSRRPNTSFCFLDIRSPGLGDTAMYLCATSRWQGQDTQYFGPGTRLTVL.

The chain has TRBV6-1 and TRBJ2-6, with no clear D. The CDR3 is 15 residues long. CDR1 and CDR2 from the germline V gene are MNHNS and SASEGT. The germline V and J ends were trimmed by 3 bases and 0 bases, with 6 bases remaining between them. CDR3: CASSESISGANVLTF. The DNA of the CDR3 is TGTGCCAGCAGTGAGTCTATCTCTGGGGCCAACGTCCTGACTTTC.

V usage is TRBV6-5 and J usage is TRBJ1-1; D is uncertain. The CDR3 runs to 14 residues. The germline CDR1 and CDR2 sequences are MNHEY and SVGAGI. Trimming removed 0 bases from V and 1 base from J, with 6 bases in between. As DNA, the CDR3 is TGTGCCAGCAGTTACTCTCTTCCGAACACTGAAGCTTTCTTT. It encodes CASSYSLPNTEAFF.

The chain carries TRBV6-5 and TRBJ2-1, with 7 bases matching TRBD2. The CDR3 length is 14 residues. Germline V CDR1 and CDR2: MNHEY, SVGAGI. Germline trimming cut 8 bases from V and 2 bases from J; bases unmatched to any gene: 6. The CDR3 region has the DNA TGTGCCAGCTCGAGGGAGGGCCCCTACAATGAGCAGTTCTTC. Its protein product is CASSREGPYNEQFF.

The CDR3 sequence is CASRNSISPRATNEKLFF. In DNA, the CDR3 is TGTGCCAGCAGGAATAGTATCTCCCCCCGAGCAACTAATGAAAAACTGTTTTTT. The chain recombines TRBV2 with TRBJ1-4, with no clear D. The ends were cut back, 6 bases at V and 0 bases at J, with 20 bases in the middle. The CDR3 spans 18 residues. CDR1 and CDR2 from the germline V gene are SNHLY and FYNNEI.

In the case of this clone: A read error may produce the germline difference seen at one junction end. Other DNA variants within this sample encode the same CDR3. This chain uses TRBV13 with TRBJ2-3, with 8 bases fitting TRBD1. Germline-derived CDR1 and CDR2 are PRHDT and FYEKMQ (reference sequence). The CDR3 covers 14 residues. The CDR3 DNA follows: TGTGCTAGCAGCTTACAGGGGGGCACAGATACGCAGTATTTT. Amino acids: CASSLQGGTDTQYF.

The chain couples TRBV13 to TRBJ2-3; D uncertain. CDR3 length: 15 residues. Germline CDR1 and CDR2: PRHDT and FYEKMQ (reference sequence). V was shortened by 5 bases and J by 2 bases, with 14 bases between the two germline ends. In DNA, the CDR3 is TGTGCCAGCAGCCCACGCAACTCCGTCACAGATACGCAGTATTTT. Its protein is CASSPRNSVTDTQYF.